This T cell receptor (beta chain) was profiled in a study of vaccination effects on CD4 cells after COVID-19. Study at large: Samples were taken post-vaccine, and their median timing was 72 days after the second dose. Regarding the study as a whole: Only a few convalescent patients and no early post-infection timepoints featured in the study. Marked contraction was observed in infection-induced and vaccine-induced clones late after vaccination.

For this clone: What it recognizes is unknown.

Investigators separated out CD4+ T cells once approximately 9 days of culture had passed. This person's SARS-CoV-2 infection, confirmed by PCR, occurred between March and December 2020. Participants completed two doses of the BNT162b2 or mRNA-1273 vaccine. Only in-frame clones appear in the TCRdb table, and some are missing; sequencing was by immunoSEQ multiplex PCR. The sample has some 31,000 clones; roughly 80% are singletons. The V and J ends lost 0 bases and 7 bases respectively, with 8 bases between them. Germline CDR1 reads SGDLS; CDR2 reads YYNGEE. The CDR3 covers 13 residues. The rearrangement links TRBV9 to TRBJ1-5; D possibly corresponds to TRBD1 (5 bases). The sequences come from CD4+ T cells from PBMCs cultured without peptide, collected after COVID-19 vaccination. The clonotype comes from a human donor who had a prior SARS-CoV-2 infection. The DNA for the CDR3 is TGTGCCAGCAGCGTAGATCAGGGCCAGCCCCAGCATTTT. Translation gives CASSVDQGQPQHF.